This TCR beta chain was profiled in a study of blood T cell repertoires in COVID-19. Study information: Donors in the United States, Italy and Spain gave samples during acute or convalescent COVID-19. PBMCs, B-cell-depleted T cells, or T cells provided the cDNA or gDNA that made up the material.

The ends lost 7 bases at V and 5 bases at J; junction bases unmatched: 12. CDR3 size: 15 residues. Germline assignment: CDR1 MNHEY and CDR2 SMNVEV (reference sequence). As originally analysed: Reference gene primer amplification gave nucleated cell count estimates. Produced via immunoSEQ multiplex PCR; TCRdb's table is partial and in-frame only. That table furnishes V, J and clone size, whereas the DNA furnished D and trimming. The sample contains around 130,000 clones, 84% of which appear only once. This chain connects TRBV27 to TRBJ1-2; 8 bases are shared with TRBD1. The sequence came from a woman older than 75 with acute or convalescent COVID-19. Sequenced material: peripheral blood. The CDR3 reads CASTLRQGYGYGYTF. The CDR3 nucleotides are TGTGCCAGCACCCTGAGACAGGGGTACGGGTATGGCTACACCTTC.